This paragraph covers one TCR beta chain sequence. Its antigen is not identified. This sample was taken from a study of naive and memory T cell subsets. Findings of the study overall: Possibly reflecting memory cells re-expressing CD45RA, a few larger clonotypes occurred in naive repertoires, especially CD8.

An equimolar mix of two oligonucleotides served as the beta constant-region primer for TRBC1 and TRBC2. The ligated cDNA underwent four PCR rounds using SP2 and nested alpha and beta constant-region primers. A 12-nucleotide UMI and the SP2 primer were added to the cDNA 3' end by oligonucleotide ligation. TCRdb analysed the UMI-ligation and nested PCR reads with MiXCR anew, one entry per CDR3 protein. Of 150,000 or so distinct CDR3 sequences listed, roughly 20% are singletons. V was clipped by 1 base and J by 2 bases, with 8 bases between them. Germline V CDR1 and CDR2: SGHVS, FQNEAQ. This CDR3 is built from 14 residues.

The chain employs TRBV7-8 and TRBJ1-2; no reliable D call. The sequenced sample was naive CD4+ T cells from blood. The clonotype was recovered from a human donor in good health. The CDR3: CASSLEAGNYGYTF. CDR3 coding DNA: TGTGCCAGCAGCTTAGAAGCCGGGAACTATGGCTACACCTTC.